Listed below are T cell receptor beta chains from one sample, sequenced in a study of cytomegalovirus exposure and HLA in healthy donors. The method was immunoSEQ multiplex PCR; TCRdb's version includes in-frame clones alone and lacks a portion of them. The sample has a few hundred thousand clones, 84% seen once; the top ten hold 1.5% to 2.5%. Sample: PBMCs. The receptors stem from a woman aged 40 to 50 in good health and CMV-seropositive. CDR3s include the opening cysteine and the closing phenylalanine or tryptophan. D genes are given only for firm matches. Expanded clones get a size class; other rows say once, few or many, or leave the size out.

D gene	J gene	V gene	clone size	CDR3 DNA	CDR3 protein
NA	TRBJ1-3	TRBV5-5	NA	TGTGCCAGCAGCTTGGCGTCAGGGACTGGAAACACCATATATTTT	CASSLASGTGNTIYF
NA	TRBJ2-2	TRBV10-3	few	TGTGCCATCAGTGATCGCGGTCGGGGTGAGGGGGAGCTGTTTTTT	CAISDRGRGEGELFF
NA	TRBJ2-4	TRBV19	once	TGTGCCAGTAGTACTACCCGGGACTGGAAAAACATTCAGTACTTC	CASSTTRDWKNIQYF
NA	TRBJ2-3	TRBV21-1	few	TGTGCCAGCAGCGGATATAGCGGGTCCTACACAGATACGCAGTATTTT	CASSGYSGSYTDTQYF
NA	TRBJ2-1	TRBV30	NA	TGTGCCTGGAGTGTCGCCTTGACAGGTAACTCCTACAATGAGCAGTTCTTC	CAWSVALTGNSYNEQFF
NA	TRBJ1-1	TRBV19	once	TGTGCCAGTAGCCATGACAGGTCGGTTAAAGCTTTCTTT	CASSHDRSVKAFF
NA	TRBJ1-2	TRBV28	NA	TGTGCCAGCAGTTTCCCGGGCTTGGAGGATGGCTACACCTTC	CASSFPGLEDGYTF
NA	TRBJ1-4	TRBV19	few	TGTGCCAGCAGGGATGGGGGCGTGGAGGAAAAACTGTTTTTT	CASRDGGVEEKLFF
NA	TRBJ2-5	TRBV9	NA	TGTGCCAGCAGCGCAGGACCGGGATCCCAAGAGACCCAGTACTTC	CASSAGPGSQETQYF
TRBD2	TRBJ2-3	TRBV28	NA	TGTGCCAGCTTTAGCGGGAGGGCCCGTGTTTTCCCAGATACGCAGTATTTT	CASFSGRARVFPDTQYF
TRBD1	TRBJ2-3	TRBV4-3	once	TGCGCCAGCAGCCAAGGTCAGCCGAGGGGGCCAGATACGCAGTATTTT	CASSQGQPRGPDTQYF
NA	TRBJ2-7	TRBV5-1	NA	TGCGCCAGCAGCCTGGCCTATGGGGGAGGCTACGAGCAGTACTTC	CASSLAYGGGYEQYF
TRBD2	TRBJ2-2	TRBV29-1	NA	TGCAGCGTACAGATACCGGGACTAGCGAATTGGAACACCGGGGAGCTGTTTTTT	CSVQIPGLANWNTGELFF
NA	TRBJ1-3	TRBV11-3	NA	TGTGCCAGCAGTCTTTATACTGGAAACACCATATATTTT	CASSLYTGNTIYF
TRBD1	TRBJ2-6	TRBV7-3	NA	TGTGCCAGCAGCACCCGGGACAGGGGGTTGGGGGCCAACGGCCTGACTTTC	CASSTRDRGLGANGLTF
TRBD1	TRBJ1-1	TRBV5-1	NA	TGCGCCAGCAGCTTAGGGACAGGGGTATCGGGCACTGAAGCTTTCTTT	CASSLGTGVSGTEAFF
NA	TRBJ1-2	TRBV15	NA	TGTGCCACCAGCTTATCAGGCCCTTCGGGCTACACCTTC	CATSLSGPSGYTF
NA	TRBJ2-1	TRBV29-1	NA	TGCAGCGTCAAGAAGAGCTCCTACAATGAGCAGTTCTTC	CSVKKSSYNEQFF
TRBD1	TRBJ1-2	TRBV18	NA	TGTGCCAGCTCACCACCTAAGTTACGGACAGGGGCCACGGGAGGCTATGGCTACACCTTC	CASSPPKLRTGATGGYGYTF
TRBD1	TRBJ1-2	TRBV19	few	TGTGCCAGTAGTCCCAGTGGATCCGGACAGGGAAGGAAGACTTATGGCTACACCTTC	CASSPSGSGQGRKTYGYTF